This is a list of T cell receptor beta chains from one sample in a study of blood T cell repertoires in COVID-19. Here immunoSEQ multiplex PCR was the method, and the copy in TCRdb shows in-frame clones only, minus some. The table includes approximately 250,000 clones, less than 85% detected once. Sequenced material: peripheral blood. Every receptor here comes from a man between 60 and 75 years old who had recovered from COVID-19. The CDR3 runs from the conserved cysteine through the conserved F or W. D genes are given only for firm matches. Not all rows give a size; the values are once, few, many and, for expanded clones, a class.

CDR3aa: CASSFGQGSSGNTIYF; CDR3nt: TGTGCCAGCAGCTTTGGGCAGGGTAGCTCTGGAAACACCATATATTTT; j_gene: TRBJ1-3; abundance: NA; d_gene: NA; v_gene: TRBV5-8
CDR3aa: CASSRGLGEQYF; CDR3nt: TGTGCCAGTAGTAGGGGCCTGGGCGAGCAGTACTTC; j_gene: TRBJ2-7; abundance: NA; d_gene: NA; v_gene: TRBV19
CDR3aa: CSASFPGQSYGYTF; CDR3nt: TGCAGTGCTAGTTTTCCAGGACAGAGCTATGGCTACACCTTC; j_gene: TRBJ1-2; abundance: NA; d_gene: NA; v_gene: TRBV20-1
CDR3aa: CASSSTGFGYTF; CDR3nt: TGTGCCAGCAGTTCGACAGGGTTTGGCTACACCTTC; j_gene: TRBJ1-2; abundance: few; d_gene: TRBD1; v_gene: TRBV28
CDR3aa: CASSVSGGAVDEQFF; CDR3nt: TGTGCCAGCAGCGTTAGCGGGGGGGCCGTCGATGAGCAGTTCTTC; j_gene: TRBJ2-1; abundance: once; d_gene: TRBD2; v_gene: TRBV7-3
CDR3aa: CASSQRGGHNEQFF; CDR3nt: TGTGCCAGCAGCCAAAGGGGAGGGCACAATGAGCAGTTCTTC; j_gene: TRBJ2-1; abundance: NA; d_gene: TRBD2; v_gene: TRBV5-4
CDR3aa: CASSPQGTSSTDTQYF; CDR3nt: TGTGCCAGCAGCCCGCAGGGTACCTCTAGCACAGATACGCAGTATTTT; j_gene: TRBJ2-3; abundance: NA; d_gene: NA; v_gene: TRBV7-2
CDR3aa: CASSPNSGLAGAYEQYF; CDR3nt: TGTGCCAGCAGTCCAAACTCTGGACTAGCGGGGGCCTACGAGCAGTACTTC; j_gene: TRBJ2-7; abundance: NA; d_gene: TRBD2; v_gene: TRBV27
CDR3aa: CASSVVGGRPTGELFF; CDR3nt: TGTGCCAGCAGCGTAGTGGGGGGTCGTCCGACCGGGGAGCTGTTTTTT; j_gene: TRBJ2-2; abundance: NA; d_gene: NA; v_gene: TRBV9
CDR3aa: CASSLASGVPTGELFF; CDR3nt: TGTGCCAGCAGCTTAGCTAGCGGGGTACCCACCGGGGAGCTGTTTTTT; j_gene: TRBJ2-2; abundance: NA; d_gene: TRBD2; v_gene: TRBV7-6
CDR3aa: CASRTAMGGREQYF; CDR3nt: TGTGCCAGCAGAACAGCGATGGGAGGTCGCGAGCAGTACTTC; j_gene: TRBJ2-7; abundance: NA; d_gene: NA; v_gene: TRBV11-2
CDR3aa: CASSVAGVGEQYF; CDR3nt: TGTGCCAGCAGCGTAGCGGGGGTTGGCGAGCAGTACTTC; j_gene: TRBJ2-7; abundance: NA; d_gene: NA; v_gene: TRBV9
CDR3aa: CASSTTTDTQYF; CDR3nt: TGTGCCAGCAGCACGACTACAGATACGCAGTATTTT; j_gene: TRBJ2-3; abundance: NA; d_gene: NA; v_gene: TRBV7-9
CDR3aa: CASSLTGDPTNSPLHF; CDR3nt: TGCGCCAGCAGCTTGACAGGGGACCCTACCAATTCACCCCTCCACTTT; j_gene: TRBJ1-6; abundance: NA; d_gene: TRBD1; v_gene: TRBV5-1
CDR3aa: CASSPPGQQETQYF; CDR3nt: TGTGCCAGCTCACCACCGGGACAGCAAGAGACCCAGTACTTC; j_gene: TRBJ2-5; abundance: NA; d_gene: TRBD1; v_gene: TRBV18
CDR3aa: CASSAGGNREKLFF; CDR3nt: TGTGCCAGCAGCGCAGGGGGAAACCGTGAAAAACTGTTTTTT; j_gene: TRBJ1-4; abundance: NA; d_gene: TRBD1; v_gene: TRBV9
CDR3aa: CAWVTTVREQFF; CDR3nt: TGTGCCTGGGTAACGACAGTAAGAGAGCAGTTCTTC; j_gene: TRBJ2-1; abundance: NA; d_gene: NA; v_gene: TRBV30
CDR3aa: CASTPGGNTQYF; CDR3nt: TGTGCCAGCACTCCCGGAGGGAATACGCAGTATTTT; j_gene: TRBJ2-3; abundance: NA; d_gene: NA; v_gene: TRBV2
CDR3aa: CASSFGQLNQPQHF; CDR3nt: TGTGCCAGCAGCTTTGGACAGCTCAATCAGCCCCAGCATTTT; j_gene: TRBJ1-5; abundance: NA; d_gene: NA; v_gene: TRBV5-6
CDR3aa: CASSFALAGATSTDTQYF; CDR3nt: TGTGCCAGCAGCTTTGCACTAGCGGGGGCCACTAGCACAGATACGCAGTATTTT; j_gene: TRBJ2-3; abundance: NA; d_gene: TRBD2; v_gene: TRBV11-2
CDR3aa: CASSSGQGARVYNEQFF; CDR3nt: TGTGCCAGTAGTTCGGGACAGGGGGCGCGGGTCTACAATGAGCAGTTCTTC; j_gene: TRBJ2-1; abundance: NA; d_gene: TRBD1; v_gene: TRBV19
CDR3aa: CASSIGVGQGNEQFF; CDR3nt: TGTGCCAGTAGTATAGGAGTAGGACAGGGCAATGAGCAGTTCTTC; j_gene: TRBJ2-1; abundance: NA; d_gene: TRBD1; v_gene: TRBV19
CDR3aa: CASSSGQVSYNEQFF; CDR3nt: TGTGCCAGCAGCTCGGGACAGGTCTCCTACAATGAGCAGTTCTTC; j_gene: TRBJ2-1; abundance: NA; d_gene: TRBD1; v_gene: TRBV5-5
CDR3aa: CARSTRQGACQPQHF; CDR3nt: TGTGCCAGAAGCACACGACAGGGGGCTTGTCAGCCCCAGCATTTT; j_gene: TRBJ1-5; abundance: NA; d_gene: TRBD1; v_gene: TRBV5-3
CDR3aa: CASNRQDALYGYTF; CDR3nt: TGTGCCAGCAATAGACAGGATGCTCTCTATGGCTACACCTTC; j_gene: TRBJ1-2; abundance: NA; d_gene: NA; v_gene: TRBV2
CDR3aa: CASSRASYEQYF; CDR3nt: TGCGCCAGCAGTCGAGCCTCCTACGAGCAGTACTTC; j_gene: TRBJ2-7; abundance: once; d_gene: NA; v_gene: TRBV10-1
CDR3aa: CASRGGQNYGYTF; CDR3nt: TGTGCCAGCAGGGGGGGGCAAAACTATGGCTACACCTTC; j_gene: TRBJ1-2; abundance: NA; d_gene: NA; v_gene: TRBV28
CDR3aa: CASSLDAGADTQYF; CDR3nt: TGCGCCAGCAGCTTGGATGCGGGCGCAGATACGCAGTATTTT; j_gene: TRBJ2-3; abundance: NA; d_gene: NA; v_gene: TRBV5-1
CDR3aa: CASRPLNPRLAGGNNEQFF; CDR3nt: TGTGCCAGCAGGCCATTAAACCCTAGACTAGCGGGGGGGAACAATGAGCAGTTCTTC; j_gene: TRBJ2-1; abundance: NA; d_gene: TRBD2; v_gene: TRBV2
CDR3aa: CAILSPLGADTEAFF; CDR3nt: TGTGCCATCCTCTCGCCGTTAGGGGCGGACACTGAAGCTTTCTTT; j_gene: TRBJ1-1; abundance: NA; d_gene: NA; v_gene: TRBV6-5
CDR3aa: CASSFRDRGHGYTF; CDR3nt: TGTGCCAGCAGTTTTCGGGACAGGGGTCACGGCTACACCTTC; j_gene: TRBJ1-2; abundance: NA; d_gene: TRBD1; v_gene: TRBV27
CDR3aa: CASSLGGGSSHEQYF; CDR3nt: TGCGCCAGCAGCTTGGGTGGCGGGAGTTCACACGAGCAGTACTTC; j_gene: TRBJ2-7; abundance: NA; d_gene: TRBD2; v_gene: TRBV5-1
CDR3aa: CASSFSQPQHF; CDR3nt: TGTGCCAGCAGTTTCAGTCAGCCCCAGCATTTT; j_gene: TRBJ1-5; abundance: NA; d_gene: NA; v_gene: TRBV12-3/TRBV12-4
CDR3aa: CASSGRGSEAFF; CDR3nt: TGTGCCAGCAGCGGACGGGGGTCTGAAGCTTTCTTT; j_gene: TRBJ1-1; abundance: NA; d_gene: NA; v_gene: TRBV9
CDR3aa: CASSGDSPLHF; CDR3nt: TGTGCCAGCAGCGGAGATTCACCCCTCCACTTT; j_gene: TRBJ1-6; abundance: few; d_gene: NA; v_gene: TRBV7-2
CDR3aa: CASSSRAGSGANVLTF; CDR3nt: TGTGCCAGCAGCTCCCGGGCGGGCTCTGGGGCCAACGTCCTGACTTTC; j_gene: TRBJ2-6; abundance: NA; d_gene: NA; v_gene: TRBV7-2
CDR3aa: CASGTADRGTQYF; CDR3nt: TGCGCCAGCGGAACCGCGGACAGGGGGACGCAGTATTTT; j_gene: TRBJ2-3; abundance: NA; d_gene: TRBD1; v_gene: TRBV4-1
CDR3aa: CASSVQTGGAQETQYF; CDR3nt: TGTGCCAGCAGCGTACAGACAGGGGGAGCCCAAGAGACCCAGTACTTC; j_gene: TRBJ2-5; abundance: NA; d_gene: TRBD1; v_gene: TRBV9
CDR3aa: CASSQGQNTEAFF; CDR3nt: TGTGCCAGCAGCCAGGGGCAGAACACTGAAGCTTTCTTT; j_gene: TRBJ1-1; abundance: NA; d_gene: NA; v_gene: TRBV7-3
CDR3aa: CASSPGQGILSDTQYF; CDR3nt: TGTGCCAGCAGCCCGGGACAGGGTATTTTATCAGATACGCAGTATTTT; j_gene: TRBJ2-3; abundance: NA; d_gene: TRBD1; v_gene: TRBV11-3
CDR3aa: CATTTDRAAYEQYF; CDR3nt: TGTGCCACCACCACCGACAGGGCAGCCTACGAGCAGTACTTC; j_gene: TRBJ2-7; abundance: NA; d_gene: TRBD1; v_gene: TRBV15
CDR3aa: CASSEQDRGREQYF; CDR3nt: TGTGCCAGCAGTGAACAAGACAGGGGTCGCGAGCAGTACTTC; j_gene: TRBJ2-7; abundance: NA; d_gene: TRBD1; v_gene: TRBV25-1